Presented here are 12 T cell receptor beta chains from one specimen sequenced in a study of T cells after yellow fever vaccination. MiXCR, run by TCRdb on the 5' RACE reads, gives a single entry per CDR3 protein. Of around 600,000 distinct CDR3 sequences listed, over 9% are singletons. The input for sequencing was PBMCs, taken on the day of the yellow fever booster vaccination. These receptors were obtained from a man aged 25 to 45 who received the YFV17D yellow fever vaccine.

V usage is TRBV6-2 or TRBV6-3 and J usage is TRBJ1-5; a weak D match, TRBD1 (6 bases). The germline CDR1 and CDR2 sequences are MNHEY and SVGEGT. Trimming removed 6 bases from V and 5 bases from J, with 11 bases in between. CDR3 length equals 13 residues. The CDR3 sequence: CASRDSSHQPQHF. In nucleotides, the CDR3 is TGTGCCAGCAGGGACAGTTCCCATCAGCCCCAGCATTTT.

This clonotype was seen a handful of times. The genes are TRBV30 and TRBJ1-5; TRBD1 might be the D (6 bases). The V end was cut by 1 base, the J end by 6 bases, with 16 bases between. Germline CDR1 GTSNPN, CDR2 SVGIG (reference sequence). This CDR3 contains 15 residues. The CDR3 sequence: CAWSGPGAAAQPQHF. In DNA, the CDR3 is TGTGCCTGGAGTGGCCCGGGGGCCGCGGCTCAGCCCCAGCATTTT.

This clonotype was observed a single time. The rearrangement uses TRBV5-4 and TRBJ2-1; D remains unclear. Germline CDR1 SGHNT, CDR2 YYREEE (reference sequence). This CDR3 is 13 amino acids long. The germline V and J ends were trimmed by 1 base and 6 bases, with 8 bases remaining between them. The CDR3 loop reads CASSLQGRNEQFF. The CDR3 nucleotides read TGTGCCAGCAGCTTGCAAGGGCGCAATGAGCAGTTCTTC.

In its sample, this clonotype was seen a few times. This rearrangement joins TRBV10-2 to TRBJ2-7, with 12 nucleotides matching TRBD2. The germline V gene has CDR1 WSHSY and CDR2 SAAADI. The CDR3 loop spans 13 amino acids. The V gene end was trimmed by 7 bases and the J gene end by 7 bases; junction bases not matched to a gene: 5. CDR3 in amino acids: CASTKTSGSEQYF. For the CDR3, the DNA is TGCGCCAGCACTAAGACTAGCGGGAGTGAGCAGTACTTC.

The rearrangement uses TRBV7-9 and TRBJ2-7, with no clear D. V dropped 2 bases and J dropped 5 bases, with 7 bases sitting between them. This CDR3 contains 12 residues. Germline CDR1 reads SEHNR; CDR2 reads FQNEAQ (reference sequence). CDR3 in DNA: TGTGCCAGCAGCTTAAATTCCAACGAGCAGTACTTC. Translation: CASSLNSNEQYF.

This clonotype was seen only a few times. The V and J genes are TRBV24-1 and TRBJ2-1; 10 bases are shared with TRBD2. CDR3 length: 16 residues. Per the germline V gene, CDR1 is KGHDR and CDR2 is SFDVKD. J was trimmed by 6 bases and V by 4 bases; bases with no gene match: 8. CDR3 sequence: CATSDPTSGLLNEQFF. DNA for the CDR3: TGTGCCACCAGTGACCCGACTAGCGGGCTGCTCAATGAGCAGTTCTTC.

This clonotype was counted a few times. V usage is TRBV29-1 and J usage is TRBJ2-5, with TRBD2 matching over 11 bases. After removal of 7 bases from V and 4 bases from J, the junction contained 8 bases not matched to a gene. Germline-derived CDR1 and CDR2 are SQVTM and ANQGSEA. The CDR3 sequence is 14 residues long. CDR3 DNA sequence: TGCAGCGGAACAACTAGCGGGAGCGGAGAGACCCAGTACTTC. Its translation is CSGTTSGSGETQYF.

The chain combines TRBV11-2 with TRBJ1-1; a weak D match, TRBD1 (5 bases). Germline CDR1 and CDR2: SGHAT and FQNNGV. This CDR3 contains 13 residues. Trimming pared 5 bases from V and 13 bases from J, leaving 20 bases between. As DNA, the CDR3 is TGTGCCAGCAGCCCACGGCAACAGGCCAGAGGTTTCTTT. Its protein is CASSPRQQARGFF.

The J gene is TRBJ2-1, the V gene TRBV4-2; 7 bases align to TRBD2. The CDR3 loop spans 15 amino acids. Per germline, CDR1 LGHNA and CDR2 YNFKEQ. J gave up 2 bases and V 1 base, and 2 bases lay outside the gene matches. The CDR3 DNA reads as TGTGCCAGCAGCCAAGTCCGGGAGGCCTACAATGAGCAGTTCTTC. This encodes CASSQVREAYNEQFF.

The gene calls are TRBV3-1 and TRBJ2-3, with D possibly called TRBD1 or TRBD2 (5 bases each). Germline CDR1 and CDR2: LGHDT and YNNKEL (reference sequence). This CDR3 has 19 residues. The V end lost 7 bases, the J end lost 0 bases, and 26 bases lay between the germline ends. The CDR3 is CASTATLWPTGPSTDTQYF. CDR3 sequence (DNA): TGTGCCAGCACCGCGACACTATGGCCAACGGGGCCTAGCACAGATACGCAGTATTTT.

The genes are TRBV10-3 and TRBJ1-1; D remains ambiguous. CDR3 length: 15 residues. The ends were cut back, 4 bases at V and 7 bases at J, with 19 bases in the middle. In germline, CDR1 is ENHRY, CDR2 SYGVKD. The CDR3 region has the DNA TGTGCCATCAGTGTAGGCAGCGACCCCCCCTATGAAGCTTTCTTT. Its protein product is CAISVGSDPPYEAFF.

CDR3 in DNA: TGTGCCAGCAGCCTAAGGGGGCACCTGGGACAACGATACTTTAGCACAGATACGCAGTATTTT. It yields the protein CASSLRGHLGQRYFSTDTQYF. The chain joins TRBV7-3 to TRBJ2-3; 7 bases line up with TRBD1. CDR3 length: 21 residues. Germline values: CDR1 SGHTA, CDR2 FQGTGA. V dropped 5 bases and J dropped 0; count of bases not matched to a gene: 23.